The 3 T cell receptor beta chains below come from one sample, sequenced in a study of regulatory T cells in long-lasting Graves disease. Time point meaning: newly diagnosed GD, antithyroid drugs for less than 3 months. The TCR library was prepared using RNA isolated from PBMCs. Arm-PCR with iRepertoire HTBI primers amplified the CDR3 regions for these TCR beta libraries. A single record per CDR3 protein comes from TCRdb applying MiXCR to the multiplex PCR reads. The sample yields about half a million distinct CDR3 sequences, around 13% seen once. The sample was also reused in another study, on T cells in Graves' hyperthyroidism and ophthalmopathy.

Sequences were derived from peripheral blood mononuclear cells (PBMCs), sampled at new diagnosis, from a patient treated with antithyroid drugs. The receptors here all came from a woman aged 30 to 39 with Graves disease.

This chain joins TRBV12-3 or TRBV12-4 and TRBJ2-1; 7 nucleotides agree with TRBD1. V lost 6 bases and J lost 4; bases outside the gene matches: 12. The CDR3 covers 16 residues. CDR3 amino acids: CASSPPTGASYNEQFF. CDR3 nucleotides: TGTGCCAGCAGCCCCCCAACAGGGGCCTCTTACAATGAGCAGTTCTTC.

This clonotype was recorded at least ten times. The chain recombines TRBV6-1 with TRBJ2-3; 10 nucleotides align to TRBD2. This CDR3 region has 13 residues. Trimming took 10 bases from V and 4 from J; bases not matched to a gene: 5. The germline CDR1 and CDR2 sequences are MNHNS and SASEGT. CDR3 region: CAIGTSEADTQYF. The DNA of the CDR3 is TGTGCCATCGGGACTAGCGAAGCAGATACGCAGTATTTT.

The rearrangement uses TRBV12-3 or TRBV12-4 and TRBJ2-1, with TRBD2 matching over 8 bases. V was clipped by 5 bases and J by 0 bases; unmatched bases: 9. The CDR3 sequence is 17 residues long. In nucleotides, the CDR3 is TGTGCCAGCAGTCCCCCGGTAGCGGGGAGCTCCTACAATGAGCAGTTCTTC. Protein product: CASSPPVAGSSYNEQFF.